This note documents a single T cell receptor beta chain sequence. The ends lost 8 bases at V and 1 base at J; junction bases unmatched: 1. CDR1 and CDR2 (germline): LGHDT, YNNKEL (reference sequence). This CDR3 is built from 14 residues. The TCR beta repertoire was assessed by survey-level immunoSEQ sequencing. TCRdb keeps only in-frame clones here, not all; method: immunoSEQ multiplex PCR. This table has 45,000 to 60,000 clones, about 92% appearing once. V gene TRBV3-1 (or the pseudogene TRBV3-2) combines with J gene TRBJ2-2; 10 bases match TRBD2. Sequenced: PBMCs. This TCR derives from a man aged 35 to 55 with rheumatoid arthritis. The chain's CDR3 is CASLAGVNTGELFF. DNA for the CDR3: TGTGCCAGCCTAGCGGGAGTGAACACCGGGGAGCTGTTTTTT.